Reported below is one T cell receptor (beta chain). The data were taken from a study of blood T cell repertoires in COVID-19. Overall study: Donors in the United States, Italy and Spain gave samples during acute or convalescent COVID-19.

Trimming cost V 0 bases and J 3 bases; bases outside gene matches: 1. The CDR3 covers 15 residues. Germline CDR1 is SGHNT and CDR2 is YYREEE (reference sequence). Methods used by the authors: Reference gene primer amplification yielded estimated nucleated cell counts. Generated by immunoSEQ multiplex PCR, the TCRdb table keeps only in-frame clones and is missing some. V, J and clone size derive from that table, while D and trimming were established from the DNA sequence. Of about 260,000 clones listed, approximately 80% are singletons. The TCR sequence derives from a woman of 80 years or more with acute or convalescent COVID-19. This sequence joins TRBV5-4 and TRBJ1-4; 8 bases match TRBD1. Sequencing input: peripheral blood. The CDR3 spells CASSLGQGPNEKLFF. In DNA, the CDR3 is TGTGCCAGCAGCTTGGGACAGGGGCCTAATGAAAAACTGTTTTTT.